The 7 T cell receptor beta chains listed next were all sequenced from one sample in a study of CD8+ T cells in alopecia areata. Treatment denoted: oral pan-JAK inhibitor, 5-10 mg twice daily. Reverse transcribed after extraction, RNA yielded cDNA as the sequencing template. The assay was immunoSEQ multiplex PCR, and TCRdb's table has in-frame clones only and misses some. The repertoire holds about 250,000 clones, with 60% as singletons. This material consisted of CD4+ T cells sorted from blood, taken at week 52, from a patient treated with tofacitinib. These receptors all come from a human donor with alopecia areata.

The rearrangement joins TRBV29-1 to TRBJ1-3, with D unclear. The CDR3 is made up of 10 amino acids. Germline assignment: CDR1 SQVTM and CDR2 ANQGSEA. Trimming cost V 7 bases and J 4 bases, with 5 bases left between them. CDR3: CSAVGNTIYF. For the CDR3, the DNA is TGCAGCGCCGTCGGAAACACCATATATTTT.

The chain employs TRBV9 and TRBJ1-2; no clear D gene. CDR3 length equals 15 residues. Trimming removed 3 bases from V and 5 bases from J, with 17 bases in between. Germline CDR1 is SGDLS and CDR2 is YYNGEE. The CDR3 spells CASSAPINRGYGYTF. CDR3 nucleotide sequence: TGTGCCAGCAGCGCCCCGATAAACCGAGGATATGGCTACACCTTC.

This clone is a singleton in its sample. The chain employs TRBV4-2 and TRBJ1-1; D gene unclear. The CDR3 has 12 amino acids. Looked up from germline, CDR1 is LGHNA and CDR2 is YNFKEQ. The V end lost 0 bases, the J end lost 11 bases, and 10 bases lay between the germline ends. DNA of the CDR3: TGTGCCAGCAGCCAAGACCCGGGGTACGCTTTCTTT. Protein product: CASSQDPGYAFF.

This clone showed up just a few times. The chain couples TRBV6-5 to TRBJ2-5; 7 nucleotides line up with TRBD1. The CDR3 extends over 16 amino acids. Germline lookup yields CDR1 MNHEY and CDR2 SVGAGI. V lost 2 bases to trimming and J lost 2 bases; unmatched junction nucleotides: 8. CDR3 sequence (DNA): TGTGCCAGCAGTTACGAGTGGGCCAGGGGGCAAGAGACCCAGTACTTC. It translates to CASSYEWARGQETQYF.

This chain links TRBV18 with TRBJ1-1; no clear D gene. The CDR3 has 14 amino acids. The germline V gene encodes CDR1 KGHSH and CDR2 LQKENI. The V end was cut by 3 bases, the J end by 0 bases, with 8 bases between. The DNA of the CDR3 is TGTGCCAGCTCACCCGGACTAATGAACACTGAAGCTTTCTTT. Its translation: CASSPGLMNTEAFF.

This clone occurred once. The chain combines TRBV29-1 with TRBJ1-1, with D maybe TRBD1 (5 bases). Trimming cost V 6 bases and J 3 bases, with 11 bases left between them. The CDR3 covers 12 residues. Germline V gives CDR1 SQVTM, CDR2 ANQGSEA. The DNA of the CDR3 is TGCAGCGTGTTCAAAGGGGACACTGAAGCTTTCTTT. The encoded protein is CSVFKGDTEAFF.

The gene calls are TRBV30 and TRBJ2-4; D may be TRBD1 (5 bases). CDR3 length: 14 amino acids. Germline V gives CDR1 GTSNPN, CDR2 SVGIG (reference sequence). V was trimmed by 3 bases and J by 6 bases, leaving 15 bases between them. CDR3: CAWRIQGVRNIQYF. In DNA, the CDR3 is TGTGCCTGGAGGATCCAAGGGGTGAGAAACATTCAGTACTTC.